This TCR beta chain was found in a study of T cell repertoires in cytomegalovirus infection. The study, taken as a whole, reports: Summed frequency of shared TCR beta families picked out CMV carriers who also had the relevant HLA.

A word on this clonotype: The antigen is not known.

The length of the CDR3 is 11 residues. The V gene lost 7 bases and the J gene lost 7 bases, with 12 bases spanning the gap. The V gene's germline CDR1 is SQVTM and CDR2 ANQGSEA. TCRdb reprocessed the reads via MiXCR and lists one record per CDR3 protein. The repertoire has fewer than 200,000 distinct CDR3 sequences, roughly 20% of them found once; the top ten carry roughly 2.9%. The receptor comes from a human donor in good health (CMV status not recorded). Some clones in this sample may be carry-over from other donors' samples. The rearrangement uses TRBV29-1 and TRBJ2-3; D is perhaps TRBD2 (5 bases). Sequencing was performed on PBMCs. The CDR3 spells CSADRGHTQYF. The CDR3 DNA reads TGCAGCGCCGATCGGGGTCATACGCAGTATTTT.